This T cell receptor (beta chain) originates from a study of CD8+ T cells in alopecia areata (dated by TCRdb to about 2018). With respect to the entire study: The treated patients took part in an open-label pilot trial in which moderate-to-severe alopecia areata was treated with oral tofacitinib at 5 to 10 mg twice daily. Patients on tofacitinib were biopsied at baseline and after 4 and 24 weeks of treatment, and several of the patients also had a later scalp biopsy. TCRbeta CDR3 regions were amplified by immunoSEQ multiplex PCR using 35 Vbeta forward and 13 Jbeta reverse primers. To study T cell clonal expansion in alopecia areata, the researchers applied high-throughput TCRbeta sequencing to both the C3H/HeJ mouse model and human patients. The RNA source kit depended on sample type: the PAXgene miRNA kit for fixed scalp, the miRNeasy kit for PBMCs, and the RNeasy kit for mouse skin. Scalp tissue and sorted CD4+ and CD8+ peripheral blood T cells from patchy and totalis/universalis alopecia areata patients and from healthy controls were covered by human TCRbeta sequencing. Clonality in the scalp was compared among normal scalp (n=4), patchy alopecia areata scalp (n=8), and alopecia totalis/universalis scalp (n=8). Patients stayed on tofacitinib for 6 to 18 months and then had 6 months of follow-up off drug so that delayed response and recurrence could be assessed.

As concerns this clone: The specificity of this receptor is unknown. Qualities for individual bases were not recorded, and no much larger clone is one base off.

Reading the label with the study, this specimen's time point is: baseline before oral tofacitinib. Lesional scalp punch biopsies and peripheral blood were obtained from alopecia areata patients. PBMCs were separated by density centrifugation and stained for CD3, CD4 and CD8, after which CD4+ and CD8+ T cells were sorted on a FACSAria. Study-level results and caveats: Compared with normal scalp, lesional scalp had higher clonality and more expanded CD8+ clones, particularly in alopecia totalis/universalis, a pattern that suggests antigenic drive. Compared with mice, TCR sequences shared between patients were less clear, possibly partly because of HLA diversity across the patient population. Unlike mouse skin, where gammadelta T cells dominate, normal human skin contains resident alphabeta T cells that get sequenced too, which complicates analysis of the scalp TCR repertoire.

V is trimmed back by 6 bases and J by 1 base, and the junction contains 3 bases that no gene match accounts for. From the cysteine up to the phenylalanine, the CDR3 has a length of 14 residues. The read is trimmed to its CDR3 DNA, 42 bases read in frame from base 1. The germline V gene supplies CDR1 MNHEY and CDR2 SVGAGI. The library came from the immunoSEQ multiplex PCR assay. For TCR sequencing, RNA was extracted from every sample and reverse transcribed into cDNA to serve as template. SuperScript III was used to make first-strand cDNA, primed with a 2:1 mix of oligo-dT and random hexamers. A synthetic immune receptor repertoire was used to measure amplification bias, and any remaining bias was corrected computationally. The study's processing was this. Raw reads were preprocessed to remove errors, and CDR3 was defined according to IMGT conventions as the region from the conserved cysteine to phenylalanine. Clonality was computed as 1 minus the Shannon entropy, with the entropy normalized by log2 of the number of productive unique TCRs. CD4 or CD8 identity of scalp clones was inferred by cross-referencing scalp TCRbeta sequences with sorted blood CD4 and CD8 repertoires. The immuneACCESS repertoire file appears here via TCRdb, limited to in-frame rearrangements. These files lack a portion of the clones; in checked studies, under half of the deficit traces to unresolved V genes, and the cause of the others is not known. V and J calls and clone size are those listed in that table; D and trimming were worked out from the DNA. The sample yields about 190,000 clones; around three fifths were counted once. Roughly 14% of the sample is in the top ten clones.

Sample: CD4+ T cells sorted from blood, taken at week 0. This TCR was sampled from a human donor with alopecia areata. The V and J genes are TRBV6-5 and TRBJ2-3; TRBD2 fits 8 bases in the junction. The CDR3 protein: CASREAGGTDTQYF. At the DNA level, the sequence is TGTGCCAGCAGGGAAGCGGGGGGCACAGATACGCAGTATTTT.